These T cell receptor beta chains were read from a single sample in a study of identical twins. From the 5' RACE reads, TCRdb called clonotypes with MiXCR, one entry per CDR3 protein. This sample has about 480,000 distinct CDR3 sequences, with 13% to 15% found just once. The sample also formed part of further work on yellow fever vaccine responses in identical twins.

Sequenced material: CD4+ T cells sorted from blood. Receptors were obtained from a woman between 18 and 30 years old in good health. CDR3s include the opening cysteine and the closing phenylalanine or tryptophan. D genes are given only for firm matches. The size field is filled for only some rows; it gives once, few, many or a size class.

d_gene,abundance,v_gene,j_gene,CDR3aa,CDR3nt
.,few,TRBV6-1,TRBJ1-1,CASSRGSGYTEAFF,TGTGCCAGCAGTCGGGGTTCAGGGTACACTGAAGCTTTCTTT
.,.,TRBV11-3,TRBJ2-1,CASSPANPSYNEQFF,TGTGCCAGCAGCCCAGCCAATCCCTCCTACAATGAGCAGTTCTTC
.,.,TRBV7-2,TRBJ2-7,CASTYRDYEQYF,TGTGCCAGCACCTATAGGGACTACGAGCAGTACTTC
.,.,TRBV12-3/TRBV12-4,TRBJ2-3,CASSSRVGGTDTQYF,TGTGCCAGCAGTTCTCGGGTTGGAGGAACAGATACGCAGTATTTT
.,.,TRBV20-1,TRBJ2-3,CSASSLDPDTQYF,TGCAGTGCTAGTAGCCTCGATCCAGATACGCAGTATTTT
.,few,TRBV28,TRBJ2-5,CASKARAERETQYF,TGTGCCAGCAAAGCCCGGGCAGAGCGAGAGACCCAGTACTTC
.,.,TRBV10-3,TRBJ2-7,CAISDRDRGGVEQYF,TGTGCCATCAGTGACAGGGACAGAGGAGGGGTCGAGCAGTACTTC
TRBD1,.,TRBV29-1,TRBJ2-5,CSGGQGRETQYF,TGCAGCGGGGGACAGGGGCGGGAGACCCAGTACTTC
.,.,TRBV27,TRBJ2-7,CASKAEQYF,TGTGCCAGCAAGGCCGAGCAGTACTTC
TRBD2,many,TRBV7-9,TRBJ2-7,CASSLASGKSSYEQYF,TGTGCCAGCAGTTTGGCTAGCGGAAAGAGCTCCTACGAGCAGTACTTC
TRBD1,few,TRBV20-1,TRBJ2-7,CSASSQGGAYEQYF,TGCAGTGCGTCCTCACAGGGGGGCGCCTACGAGCAGTACTTC
.,once,TRBV7-2,TRBJ2-3,CASSPDRRDTQYF,TGTGCCAGCAGTCCTGACAGACGGGATACGCAGTATTTT
.,.,TRBV7-2,TRBJ2-1,CASSLGRANYNEQFF,TGTGCCAGCAGCTTAGGCAGGGCGAATTACAATGAGCAGTTCTTC
.,.,TRBV18,TRBJ2-1,CASSPRTVHNEQFF,TGTGCCAGCTCACCGAGGACGGTTCACAATGAGCAGTTCTTC
.,.,TRBV3-1,TRBJ2-1,CASSQDQTAGYYNEQFF,TGTGCCAGCAGCCAAGATCAGACGGCAGGGTACTACAATGAGCAGTTCTTC
.,.,TRBV15,TRBJ2-3,CATSRERGRGDTQYF,TGTGCCACCAGCAGAGAGCGGGGGCGGGGGGATACGCAGTATTTT
TRBD1,.,TRBV19,TRBJ2-7,CASRSDRGYEQYF,TGTGCCAGTCGCTCGGACAGGGGTTACGAGCAGTACTTC
TRBD2,.,TRBV5-4,TRBJ2-1,CASAAGGTMEQFF,TGTGCCAGCGCCGCGGGGGGGACCATGGAGCAGTTCTTC
TRBD2,few,TRBV24-1,TRBJ2-1,CATRGSGGNYNEQFF,TGTGCCACCCGAGGAAGCGGGGGAAACTACAATGAGCAGTTCTTC
TRBD2,few,TRBV15,TRBJ2-2,CATSSGGLAGGPGELFF,TGTGCCACCAGCAGCGGAGGCCTAGCGGGAGGGCCCGGGGAGCTGTTTTTT
.,few,TRBV6-5,TRBJ2-1,CASSYLLAINEQFF,TGTGCCAGCAGTTACCTCCTAGCGATAAATGAGCAGTTCTTC
.,.,TRBV28,TRBJ2-3,CASSLPGFTQYF,TGTGCCAGCAGTTTACCAGGGTTTACGCAGTATTTT
TRBD2,.,TRBV28,TRBJ2-1,CASSLPGLAGVGEQFF,TGTGCCAGCAGTCTTCCGGGACTAGCGGGAGTTGGGGAGCAGTTCTTC
.,.,TRBV10-3,TRBJ2-7,CAINQGVTYEQYF,TGTGCCATCAACCAAGGGGTCACCTACGAGCAGTACTTC
.,.,TRBV11-2,TRBJ2-2,CASSPIVGELFF,TGTGCCAGCAGCCCAATTGTCGGGGAGCTGTTTTTT
TRBD2,many,TRBV7-9,TRBJ2-3,CASSPQGTSSTDTQYF,TGTGCCAGCAGCCCCCAAGGGACTAGCAGCACAGATACGCAGTATTTT
.,many,TRBV10-3,TRBJ2-1,CAISARGALEQFF,TGTGCCATCAGTGCCCGGGGGGCCTTAGAGCAGTTCTTC
TRBD1,.,TRBV18,TRBJ2-7,CASSPLPQGAIALYEQYF,TGTGCCAGCTCACCACTTCCACAGGGGGCGATTGCCCTCTACGAGCAGTACTTC
.,.,TRBV30,TRBJ2-1,CAWSKGGRSYNEQFF,TGTGCCTGGAGTAAGGGGGGACGCTCCTACAATGAGCAGTTCTTC
TRBD2,few,TRBV7-7,TRBJ2-7,CASSLREGGPYEQYF,TGTGCTAGCAGCCTGCGGGAGGGTGGGCCCTACGAGCAGTACTTC
.,few,TRBV20-1,TRBJ2-3,CSAQKGQDYTDTQYF,TGCAGTGCTCAGAAAGGACAGGACTACACAGATACGCAGTATTTT
TRBD2,few,TRBV28,TRBJ2-7,CASRVGLASYEQYF,TGTGCCAGCAGAGTCGGACTAGCGTCTTACGAGCAGTACTTC
.,few,TRBV7-2,TRBJ2-2,CASSRSPRGVEAGELFF,TGTGCCAGCAGCCGCAGCCCTCGGGGAGTAGAAGCCGGGGAGCTGTTTTTT
.,.,TRBV19,TRBJ2-7,CASSIGRYSYEQYF,TGTGCCAGTAGTATAGGGCGATACTCCTACGAGCAGTACTTC
.,many,TRBV10-3,TRBJ2-7,CAISESLSFYEQYF,TGTGCCATCAGTGAGTCCTTATCCTTCTACGAGCAGTACTTC
TRBD2,few,TRBV11-2,TRBJ2-1,CASSLVGTSGGAYNEQFF,TGTGCCAGCAGCTTAGTGGGGACTAGCGGGGGCGCCTACAATGAGCAGTTCTTC
.,few,TRBV29-1,TRBJ2-4,CSVFWGSSDIQYF,TGCAGCGTTTTTTGGGGGAGTAGTGACATTCAGTACTTC
TRBD2,.,TRBV7-8,TRBJ2-5,CASSPGGGAGETQYF,TGTGCCAGCAGCCCCGGCGGGGGGGCAGGGGAGACCCAGTACTTC
.,few,TRBV24-1,TRBJ2-3,CATSDPRQGGTDTQYF,TGTGCCACCAGTGACCCTCGACAGGGAGGGACAGATACGCAGTATTTT
TRBD1,many,TRBV5-1,TRBJ1-4,CASSSRTGVEKLFF,TGCGCCAGCAGCTCTCGGACAGGGGTCGAAAAACTGTTTTTT
.,.,TRBV7-9,TRBJ2-1,CASSLLGQSSYNEQFF,TGTGCCAGCAGCTTATTAGGCCAGAGCTCCTACAATGAGCAGTTCTTC
TRBD2,.,TRBV28,TRBJ2-1,CASSYSGRINEQFF,TGTGCCAGCAGCTATAGCGGGAGAATAAATGAGCAGTTCTTC
.,many,TRBV12-5,TRBJ2-1,CASGLERGSYEQFF,TGTGCTAGTGGTTTAGAAAGGGGGAGTTATGAGCAGTTCTTC
.,few,TRBV7-9,TRBJ2-1,CASSLRELNNEQFF,TGTGCCAGCAGCTTACGGGAACTTAACAATGAGCAGTTCTTC
.,many,TRBV7-9,TRBJ1-1,CASSLKVEAFF,TGTGCCAGCAGCTTAAAGGTTGAAGCTTTCTTT
TRBD1,.,TRBV3-1,TRBJ2-5,CASSQDWDSWTQYF,TGTGCCAGCAGCCAAGATTGGGACAGTTGGACCCAGTACTTC
TRBD2,many,TRBV3-1,TRBJ2-3,CASSQGTSGSFTDTQYF,TGTGCCAGCAGCCAGGGGACTAGCGGAAGTTTCACAGATACGCAGTATTTT
.,few,TRBV7-2,TRBJ2-7,CASSLIGQDYEQYF,TGTGCCAGCAGCTTAATAGGGCAGGACTACGAGCAGTACTTC
TRBD1,.,TRBV12-3/TRBV12-4,TRBJ1-2,CASSSGQAYGYTF,TGTGCCAGCAGTTCGGGACAGGCCTATGGCTACACCTTC
TRBD1,few,TRBV24-1,TRBJ2-7,CATSDPDRGEQYF,TGTGCCACCAGTGATCCTGACAGGGGAGAGCAGTACTTC
TRBD1,.,TRBV12-3/TRBV12-4,TRBJ2-3,CASRTGSDTQYF,TGTGCCAGCAGGACAGGGTCAGATACGCAGTATTTT
.,few,TRBV4-1,TRBJ2-7,CASSQAPGTLGEQYF,TGCGCCAGCAGCCAAGCCCCTGGGACCCTCGGCGAGCAGTACTTC
.,.,TRBV12-3/TRBV12-4,TRBJ2-3,CASSLGTSSSTDTQYF,TGTGCCAGCAGTTTGGGTACGAGTTCTAGCACAGATACGCAGTATTTT
.,.,TRBV7-2,TRBJ2-5,CASSSYRSPQETQYF,TGTGCCAGCAGCTCGTACAGGAGTCCCCAAGAGACCCAGTACTTC
TRBD1,.,TRBV28,TRBJ2-3,CASSAPGGGTGRDTQYF,TGTGCCAGCAGTGCCCCTGGAGGTGGGACAGGGAGAGATACGCAGTATTTT
TRBD2,.,TRBV11-2,TRBJ2-3,CASSAQERGAVDTQYF,TGTGCCAGCAGCGCCCAGGAGCGGGGGGCGGTAGATACGCAGTATTTT
TRBD2,.,TRBV11-2,TRBJ2-5,CASSLGGGTSGTF,TGTGCCAGCAGCTTAGGAGGTGGGACTAGCGGGACGTTC